What follows are 4 T cell receptor beta chains derived from one specimen sequenced in a study of blood T cell repertoires in COVID-19. Sequencing used immunoSEQ multiplex PCR; TCRdb keeps in-frame clones, though not all of them. The sample has about 87,000 clones; 86% are singletons. The sample comprised peripheral blood. The receptors were sampled from a human donor in a cohort sampled during active COVID-19.

The DNA for the CDR3 is TGTGCCAGCAGTCCCAACGGGGGGCTAGGCCACACCTTC. This encodes CASSPNGGLGHTF. This rearrangement joins TRBV12-3 or TRBV12-4 to TRBJ1-2; possibly TRBD1 for D (6 bases). The length of the CDR3 is 13 residues. V lost 5 bases and J 12 bases, leaving 19 bases between the germline ends.

The CDR3 sequence is CSVDRLASYNEQFF. CDR3 nucleotides: TGCAGCGTTGACCGACTAGCATCCTACAATGAGCAGTTCTTC. This sequence joins TRBV29-1 and TRBJ2-1, with 7 bases identical to TRBD2. J gave up 1 base and V 3 bases, and 3 bases lay outside the gene matches. CDR3 size: 14 residues. Germline V gene data show CDR1 as SQVTM and CDR2 as ANQGSEA.

The chain employs TRBV18 and TRBJ2-1, with TRBD2 identical over 8 bases. CDR1 and CDR2 (germline): KGHSH, LQKENI. V lost 4 bases, J lost 4 bases, and 6 bases stayed unmatched. The CDR3 totals 15 residues. CDR3 residues: CASSLRGLGYNEQFF. CDR3 DNA sequence: TGTGCCAGCTCACTCAGGGGACTAGGTTACAATGAGCAGTTCTTC. Combining the CDR3 with reference TRBV18 and TRBJ2-1 gives the whole variable domain NAGVMQNPRHLVRRRGQEARLRCSPMKGHSHVYWYRQLPEEGLKFMVYLQKENIIDESGMPKERFSAEFPKEGPSILRIQQVVRGDSAAYFCASSLRGLGYNEQFFGPGTRLTVL.

The J gene is TRBJ1-4, the V gene TRBV19, with D hard to call. The CDR3 sequence is 13 residues long. The germline V gene encodes CDR1 LNHDA and CDR2 SQIVND (reference sequence). Between the trimmed V and J ends, which lost 3 bases and 6 bases, there was a span of 8 bases. CDR3 loop: CASSMRADEKLFF. As DNA, the CDR3 is TGTGCCAGTAGTATGCGGGCTGATGAAAAACTGTTTTTT.